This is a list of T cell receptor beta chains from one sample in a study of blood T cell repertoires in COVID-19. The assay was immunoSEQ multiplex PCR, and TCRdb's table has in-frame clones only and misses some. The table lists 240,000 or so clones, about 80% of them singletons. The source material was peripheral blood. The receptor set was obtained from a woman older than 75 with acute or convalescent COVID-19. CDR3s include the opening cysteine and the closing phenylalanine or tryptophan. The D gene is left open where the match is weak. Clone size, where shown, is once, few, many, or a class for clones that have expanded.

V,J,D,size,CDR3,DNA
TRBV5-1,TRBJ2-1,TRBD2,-,CASRGVPPYNEQFF,TGCGCCAGCCGGGGGGTCCCCCCCTACAATGAGCAGTTCTTC
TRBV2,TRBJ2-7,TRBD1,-,CASRDRAYEQYF,TGTGCCAGCCGGGACAGGGCATACGAGCAGTACTTC
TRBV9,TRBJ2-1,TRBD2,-,CASSVGGLAGLNEQFF,TGTGCCAGCAGCGTAGGTGGACTAGCGGGATTGAATGAGCAGTTCTTC
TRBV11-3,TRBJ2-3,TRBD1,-,CASSSRTGTDTQYF,TGTGCCAGCAGCTCTCGGACAGGGACAGATACGCAGTATTTT
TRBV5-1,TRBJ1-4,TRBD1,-,CASSLETGGSREKLFF,TGCGCCAGCAGCTTGGAGACAGGGGGCTCTAGAGAAAAACTGTTTTTT
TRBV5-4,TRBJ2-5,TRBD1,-,CASSRRGTGLRETQYF,TGTGCCAGCAGCCGCCGGGGGACAGGGCTAAGGGAGACCCAGTACTTC
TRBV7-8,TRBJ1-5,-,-,CASSLAEAQPQHF,TGTGCCAGCAGCTTAGCAGAGGCACAGCCCCAGCATTTT
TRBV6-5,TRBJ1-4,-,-,CASSRGLGTNEKLFF,TGTGCCAGCAGTCGGGGACTTGGGACTAATGAAAAACTGTTTTTT
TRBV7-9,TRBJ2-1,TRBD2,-,CASSLVSSGVGDEQFF,TGTGCCAGCAGCTTAGTTTCAAGCGGGGTAGGCGATGAGCAGTTCTTC
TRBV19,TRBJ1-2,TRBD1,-,CASRGTGRHYGYTF,TGTGCCAGTAGGGGGACAGGGCGACACTATGGCTACACCTTC
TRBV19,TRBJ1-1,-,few,CASSATGREAFF,TGTGCCAGTAGTGCAACAGGGAGAGAAGCTTTCTTT
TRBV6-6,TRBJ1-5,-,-,CASSYSPRAALQPQHF,TGTGCCAGCAGTTACTCGCCGAGGGCAGCCCTTCAGCCCCAGCATTTT
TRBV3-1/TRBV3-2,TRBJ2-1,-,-,CASSQLSSGLKTNEQFF,TGTGCCAGCAGCCAATTGTCCTCAGGACTCAAGACGAATGAGCAGTTCTTC
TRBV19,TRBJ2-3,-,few,CASSIGANRGTDTQYF,TGTGCCAGTAGTATAGGCGCTAACCGAGGGACAGATACGCAGTATTTT
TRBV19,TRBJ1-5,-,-,CASSIQSNQPQHF,TGTGCCAGTAGTATACAGTCCAATCAGCCCCAGCATTTT
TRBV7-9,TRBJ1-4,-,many,CASSSRQSTNEKLFF,TGTGCCAGCAGCAGCAGACAGTCAACTAATGAAAAACTGTTTTTT